Each of the 10 T cell receptor beta chains below was sequenced from the same sample in a study of shared clonotypes between healthy human individuals. Libraries were prepared by immunoSEQ multiplex PCR; TCRdb keeps only in-frame clonotypes and omits some of them. Of around 980,000 clones listed, 75% to 85% are singletons. What was sequenced was memory CD4+ T cells from PBMCs. Subset here: CD45RA-negative fraction. Receptors were obtained from a young man in good health. Some clones in this sample may be carry-over from other donors' samples.

With respect to this clone: Other nucleotide sequences from this sample produce the same CDR3. CDR3 sequence (DNA): TGTGCCAGCGGCACCTACGAGCAGTACTTC. Its protein is CASGTYEQYF. V gene TRBV28 combines with J gene TRBJ2-7, with D unclear. Germline V CDR1 and CDR2: MDHEN, SYDVKM. This CDR3 spans 10 amino acids. V shed 8 bases and J shed 2 bases, with 4 bases lying between them.

This clone was picked up a small number of times. The chain has TRBV28 and TRBJ1-5; 7 bases are a match to TRBD1. This CDR3 is built from 18 residues. V gave up 7 bases and J gave up 3 bases; unmatched junction bases: 18. CDR1 is MDHEN, CDR2 SYDVKM, per germline. The CDR3 is CASTPSPGETGINQPQHF. As DNA, the CDR3 is TGTGCCAGCACCCCCAGCCCTGGAGAGACAGGGATCAATCAGCCCCAGCATTTT.

With regard to this clone: In the same sample, other DNA sequences code for this CDR3. J is TRBJ2-7 and V is TRBV19; the match to TRBD2 covers 8 bases. The length of the CDR3 is 16 residues. Trimming removed 4 bases from V and 3 bases from J; junction bases left unmatched: 11. CDR1 is LNHDA and CDR2 is SQIVND in the germline V gene (reference sequence). The DNA of the CDR3 is TGTGCCAGTAGTAGGTCCGTAGCGGGAAAGAGCTACGAGCAGTACTTC. It is translated as CASSRSVAGKSYEQYF.

The chain couples TRBV15 to TRBJ1-1; no clear D. Germline V gene lookup returns CDR1 LNHNV and CDR2 YYDKDF (reference sequence). Between the trimmed V and J ends, which lost 3 bases and 5 bases, there was a span of 7 bases. The CDR3 extends over 12 amino acids. The CDR3 DNA follows: TGTGCCACCAGCAGCCAAGGGACTGAAGCTTTCTTT. It is translated as CATSSQGTEAFF.

As for this clone: This may stem from a read error, because a much larger clone lies one nucleotide away. CDR3 DNA sequence: TGCAGCGCTGAAGGCGGGAGAGGCGCAGATACGCAGTATTTT. It translates to CSAEGGRGADTQYF. This chain links TRBV29-1 with TRBJ2-3; 7 bases are a match to TRBD2. This CDR3 has 14 amino acids. Germline V gives CDR1 SQVTM, CDR2 ANQGSEA.

This rearrangement joins TRBV11-2 to TRBJ2-5; D gene unclear. Germline CDR1 is SGHAT and CDR2 is FQNNGV. CDR3 length equals 13 residues. V lost 4 bases and J lost 5, with 11 bases in between. The CDR3 DNA reads as TGTGCCAGCAGCTCCCGTCGGTCGGAGACCCAGTACTTC. Its protein is CASSSRRSETQYF.

V and J are TRBV10-1 and TRBJ2-5; 9 bases fit TRBD1. V lost 6 bases to trimming and J lost 2 bases; unmatched junction nucleotides: 4. CDR1 and CDR2 (germline): WNHNN, SYGVQD (reference sequence). The CDR3 contains 14 residues. As DNA, the CDR3 is TGCGCCAGCAGCCGGGACAGGGCGCAAGAGACCCAGTACTTC. This encodes CASSRDRAQETQYF.

V is TRBV7-2 and J is TRBJ2-1; 9 bases align to TRBD2. Germline CDR1 is SGHTA and CDR2 is FQGNSA. Trimming at V came to 5 bases and at J to 15 bases, leaving 17 bases not matched to a gene. The CDR3 consists of 15 residues. CDR3 sequence (DNA): TGTGCCAGCAGCCCCGATGCTAGCGGGGCTGGGGGTCCGTTCTTC. Protein product: CASSPDASGAGGPFF.

This clone occurred a few times. This chain joins TRBV30 and TRBJ2-6; D possibly corresponds to TRBD2 (5 bases). CDR1 GTSNPN and CDR2 SVGIG come from the germline V gene (reference sequence). V lost 5 bases to trimming and J lost 3 bases, with 11 bases between them. This CDR3 spans 14 amino acids. CDR3 amino acids: CAWGSGLGANVLTF. DNA of the CDR3: TGTGCCTGGGGGAGTGGGCTTGGGGCCAACGTCCTGACTTTC.

In the case of this clone: This specimen includes other DNA sequences encoding the same CDR3. This chain uses TRBV7-2 with TRBJ2-7; no reliable D call. CDR1 and CDR2 (germline): SGHTA, FQGNSA. The CDR3 is 13 amino acids. V lost 1 base and J lost 2, with 6 bases in between. The CDR3 bases are TGTGCCAGCAGCTTAGGTGGGACCTACGAGCAGTACTTC. It translates to CASSLGGTYEQYF.